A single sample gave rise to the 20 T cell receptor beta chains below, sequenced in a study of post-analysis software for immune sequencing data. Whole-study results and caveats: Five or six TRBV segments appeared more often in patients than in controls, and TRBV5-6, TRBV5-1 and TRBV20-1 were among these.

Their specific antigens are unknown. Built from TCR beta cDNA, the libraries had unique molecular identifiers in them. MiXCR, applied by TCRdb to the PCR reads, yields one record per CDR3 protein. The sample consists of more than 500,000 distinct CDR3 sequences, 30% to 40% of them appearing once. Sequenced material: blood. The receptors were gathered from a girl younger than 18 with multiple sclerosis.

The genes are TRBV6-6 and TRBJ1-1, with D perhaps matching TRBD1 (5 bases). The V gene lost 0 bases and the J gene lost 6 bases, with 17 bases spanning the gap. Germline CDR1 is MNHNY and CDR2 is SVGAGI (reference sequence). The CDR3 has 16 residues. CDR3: CASSYSTAARSPEAFF. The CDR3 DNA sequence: TGTGCCAGCAGTTACTCGACAGCGGCCCGTTCCCCTGAAGCTTTCTTT.

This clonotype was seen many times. The CDR3 region is CASSLAGSQLFF. Written as DNA, the CDR3 is TGCGCCAGCAGCTTGGCAGGGTCTCAACTGTTTTTT. This sequence joins TRBV5-1 and TRBJ1-4; TRBD1 is a possible D gene (5 bases). Germline CDR1 reads SGHRS; CDR2 reads YFSETQ. V gave up 0 bases and J gave up 12 bases, with 9 bases separating them. This CDR3 has 12 amino acids.

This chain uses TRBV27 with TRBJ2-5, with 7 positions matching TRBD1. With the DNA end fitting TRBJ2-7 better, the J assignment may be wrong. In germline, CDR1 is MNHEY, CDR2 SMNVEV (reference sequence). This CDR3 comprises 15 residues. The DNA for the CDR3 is TGTGCCAGCTGTGCCCTTACGGGACAGATTTACGAGCAGTACTTC. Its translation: CASCALTGQIYEQYF.

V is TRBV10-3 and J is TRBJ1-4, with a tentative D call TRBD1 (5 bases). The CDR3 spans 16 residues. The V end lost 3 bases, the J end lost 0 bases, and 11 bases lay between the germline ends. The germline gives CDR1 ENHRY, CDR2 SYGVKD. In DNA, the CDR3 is TGTGCCATCAGTGAATGGGCGGGGGCAACTAATGAAAAACTGTTTTTT. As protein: CAISEWAGATNEKLFF.

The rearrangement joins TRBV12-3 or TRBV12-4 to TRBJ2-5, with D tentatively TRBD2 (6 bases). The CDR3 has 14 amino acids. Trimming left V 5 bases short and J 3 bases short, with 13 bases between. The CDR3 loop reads CASSGPGGEETQYF. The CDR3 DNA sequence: TGTGCCAGCAGTGGCCCCGGCGGGGAAGAGACCCAGTACTTC.

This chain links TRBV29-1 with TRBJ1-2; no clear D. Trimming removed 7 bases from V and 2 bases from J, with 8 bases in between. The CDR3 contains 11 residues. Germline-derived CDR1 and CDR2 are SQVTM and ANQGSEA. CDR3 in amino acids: CSGASNYGYTF. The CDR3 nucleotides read TGCAGCGGCGCCAGCAACTATGGCTACACCTTC.

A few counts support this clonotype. CDR3 DNA sequence: TGCAGCCCGACGAGGGGTGGAGAGACCCAGTACTTC. Its protein product is CSPTRGGETQYF. This rearrangement joins TRBV20-1 to TRBJ2-5, with D possibly called TRBD1 or TRBD2 (5 bases each). The CDR3 runs to 12 residues. The germline gives CDR1 DFQATT, CDR2 SNEGSKA (reference sequence).

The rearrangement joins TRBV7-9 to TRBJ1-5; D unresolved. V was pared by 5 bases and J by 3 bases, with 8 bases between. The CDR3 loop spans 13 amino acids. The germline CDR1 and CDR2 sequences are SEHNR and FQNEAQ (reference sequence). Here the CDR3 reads CASSPRNNQPQHF. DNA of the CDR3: TGTGCCAGCAGCCCCAGAAACAATCAGCCCCAGCATTTT.

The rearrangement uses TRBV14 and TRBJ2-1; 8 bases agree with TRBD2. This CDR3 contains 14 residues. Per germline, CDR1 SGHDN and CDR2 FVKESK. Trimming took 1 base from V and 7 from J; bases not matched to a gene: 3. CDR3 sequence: CASSQAGGTNEQFF. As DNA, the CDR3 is TGTGCCAGCAGCCAAGCGGGAGGGACTAATGAGCAGTTCTTC.

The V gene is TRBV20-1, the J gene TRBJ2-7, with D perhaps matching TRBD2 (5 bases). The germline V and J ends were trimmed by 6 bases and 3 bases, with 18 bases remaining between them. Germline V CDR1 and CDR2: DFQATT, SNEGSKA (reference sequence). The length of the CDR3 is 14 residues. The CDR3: CSALAVQTLYEQYF. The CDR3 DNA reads TGCAGTGCCCTAGCTGTTCAGACCCTCTACGAGCAGTACTTC.

The CDR3 sequence is CSARGGPGGWDTQYF. CDR3 nucleotide sequence: TGCAGTGCCCGCGGGGGGCCAGGGGGTTGGGATACGCAGTATTTT. The chain uses TRBV20-1 and TRBJ2-3, with a possible D match to TRBD2 (8 bases). V lost 6 bases and J 6 bases, leaving 22 bases between the germline ends. The CDR3 loop spans 15 amino acids. The germline gives CDR1 DFQATT, CDR2 SNEGSKA (reference sequence).

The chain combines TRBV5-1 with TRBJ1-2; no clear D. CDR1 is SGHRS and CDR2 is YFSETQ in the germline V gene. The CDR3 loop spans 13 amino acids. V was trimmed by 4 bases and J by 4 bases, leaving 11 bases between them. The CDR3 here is CASSPSPTYGYTF. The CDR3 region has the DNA TGCGCCAGCAGCCCGAGCCCTACCTATGGCTACACCTTC.

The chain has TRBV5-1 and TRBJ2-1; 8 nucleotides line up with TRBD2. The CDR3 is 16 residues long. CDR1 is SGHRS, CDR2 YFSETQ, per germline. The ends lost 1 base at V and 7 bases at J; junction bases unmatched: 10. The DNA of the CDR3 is TGCGCCAGCAGCTTGAGCTCCGGGGGGGCAAATAATGAGCAGTTCTTC. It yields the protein CASSLSSGGANNEQFF.

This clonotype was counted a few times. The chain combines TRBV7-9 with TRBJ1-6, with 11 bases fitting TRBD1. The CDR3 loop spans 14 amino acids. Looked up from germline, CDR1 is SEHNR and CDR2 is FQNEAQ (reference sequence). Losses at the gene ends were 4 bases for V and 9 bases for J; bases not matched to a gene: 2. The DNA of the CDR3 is TGTGCCAGCAGCTCAGGACAGGGGGCTTCACCCCTCCACTTT. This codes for CASSSGQGASPLHF.

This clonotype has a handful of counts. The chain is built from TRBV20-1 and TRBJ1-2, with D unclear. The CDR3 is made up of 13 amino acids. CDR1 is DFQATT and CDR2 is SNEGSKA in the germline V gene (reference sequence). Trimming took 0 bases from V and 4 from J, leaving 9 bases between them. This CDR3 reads CSARDPLGYGYTF. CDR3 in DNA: TGCAGTGCTAGAGATCCCCTGGGCTATGGCTACACCTTC.

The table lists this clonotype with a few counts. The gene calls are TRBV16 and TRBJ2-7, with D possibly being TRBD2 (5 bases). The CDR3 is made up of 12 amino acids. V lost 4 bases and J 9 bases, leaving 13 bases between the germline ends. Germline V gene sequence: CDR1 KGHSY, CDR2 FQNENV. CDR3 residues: CASSPDSFGQYF. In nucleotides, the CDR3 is TGTGCCAGCAGCCCGGACTCCTTCGGGCAGTACTTC.

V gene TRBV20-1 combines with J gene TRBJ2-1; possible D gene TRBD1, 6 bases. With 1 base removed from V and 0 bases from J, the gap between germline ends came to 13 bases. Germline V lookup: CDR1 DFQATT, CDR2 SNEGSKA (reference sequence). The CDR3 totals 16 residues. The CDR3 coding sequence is TGCAGTGCTAGAGCATTACAGGGCAGCTCCTACAATGAGCAGTTCTTC. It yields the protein CSARALQGSSYNEQFF.

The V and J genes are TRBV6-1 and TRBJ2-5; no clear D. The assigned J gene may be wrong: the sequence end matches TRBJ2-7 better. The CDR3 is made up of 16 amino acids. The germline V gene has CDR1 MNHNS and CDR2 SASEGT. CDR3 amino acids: CASSPPTGYATYEQYF. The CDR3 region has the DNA TGTGCCAGCAGCCCTCCCACCGGCTATGCCACCTACGAGCAGTACTTC.

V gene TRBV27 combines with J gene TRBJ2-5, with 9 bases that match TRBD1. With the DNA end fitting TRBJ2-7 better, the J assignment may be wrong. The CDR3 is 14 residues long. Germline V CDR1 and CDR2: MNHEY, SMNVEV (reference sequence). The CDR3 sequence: CASSLTGGYLEQYF. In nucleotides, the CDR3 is TGTGCCAGCAGTCTGACAGGGGGGTATCTCGAGCAGTACTTC.

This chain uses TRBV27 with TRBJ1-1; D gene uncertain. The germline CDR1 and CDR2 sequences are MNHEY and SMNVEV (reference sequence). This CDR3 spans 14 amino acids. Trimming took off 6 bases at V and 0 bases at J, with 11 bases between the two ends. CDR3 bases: TGTGCCAGCAGGTTAGCGGGCCTGAACACTGAAGCTTTCTTT. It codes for CASRLAGLNTEAFF.